The 20 T cell receptor beta chains presented below share a single source sample, sequenced in a study of blood T cells in healthy people across ages. With a J-beta primer mix and a sample-barcoded 5' primer, a second PCR ran about 6 to 11 cycles. TCRdb reanalysed the 5' RACE reads using MiXCR and keeps one entry per CDR3 protein. The sample lists hundreds of thousands of distinct CDR3 sequences; 58% were seen once. Input material: blood. The receptors originated from a man in his thirties or forties in good health.

CDR3 amino acids: CASSQDGPGQNEQYF. CDR3 DNA: TGCGCCAGCAGCCAAGATGGCCCAGGGCAGAACGAGCAGTACTTC. The chain uses TRBV4-3 and TRBJ2-7, with D perhaps TRBD1 (5 bases). This CDR3 is 15 amino acids long. Germline CDR1 is LGHNA and CDR2 is YSLEER. With 0 bases removed from V and 5 bases from J, the gap between germline ends came to 14 bases.

This clonotype has a handful of counts. The V gene is TRBV5-1, the J gene TRBJ1-2; 9 bases fit TRBD1. Germline V gene sequence: CDR1 SGHRS, CDR2 YFSETQ. Germline trimming cut 2 bases from V and 6 bases from J; bases unmatched to any gene: 11. This CDR3 contains 16 residues. CDR3: CASSLQGATSPNGYTF. The CDR3 coding sequence is TGCGCCAGCAGCTTACAGGGGGCGACTAGCCCCAATGGCTACACCTTC.

This sequence joins TRBV7-2 and TRBJ2-4, with a weak D call TRBD1 (5 bases). The CDR3 length is 12 residues. Germline V CDR1 and CDR2: SGHTA, FQGNSA. Trimming stripped 5 bases from V and 13 bases from J, with 15 bases between. For the CDR3, the DNA is TGTGCCAGCAGCACAGGTGGTATTGAGCAGTACTTC. It codes for CASSTGGIEQYF.

V is TRBV27 and J is TRBJ2-1, with TRBD2 matching over 13 bases. This CDR3 is built from 14 residues. V dropped 6 bases and J dropped 6; count of bases not matched to a gene: 2. The germline V gene has CDR1 MNHEY and CDR2 SMNVEV (reference sequence). Written as DNA, the CDR3 is TGTGCCAGCAGCGGGACTAGCGGGGTCAATGAGCAGTTCTTC. Translated, it gives CASSGTSGVNEQFF.

V usage is TRBV28 and J usage is TRBJ2-7; D call uncertain. V lost 8 bases, J lost 7 bases, and 24 bases lay in between. CDR1 is MDHEN, CDR2 SYDVKM, per germline. This CDR3 is 15 amino acids long. CDR3 amino acids: CASGGSSGGYNEQYF. The CDR3 nucleotides are TGTGCCAGCGGTGGATCGTCCGGTGGGTACAATGAGCAGTACTTC.

The CDR3 DNA reads TGTGCCAGCAGCGTACAGGCGAACACTGAAGCTTTCTTT. As protein: CASSVQANTEAFF. The chain employs TRBV9 and TRBJ1-1; D gene unclear. CDR1 and CDR2 (germline): SGDLS, YYNGEE. Between the trimmed V and J ends, which lost 1 base and 1 base, there was a span of 5 bases. The CDR3 has 13 residues. The whole variable domain, remainder taken from reference TRBV9 and TRBJ1-1, is DSGVTQTPKHLITATGQRVTLRCSPRSGDLSVYWYQQSLDQGLQFLIQYYNGEERAKGNILERFSAQQFPDLHSELNLSSLELGDSALYFCASSVQANTEAFFGQGTRLTVV.

The chain recombines TRBV28 with TRBJ2-7; the match to TRBD2 covers 10 bases. Germline CDR1 MDHEN, CDR2 SYDVKM. The CDR3 is 15 residues long. V trimming: 2 bases; J trimming: 0 bases; junction bases outside the gene matches: 1. For the CDR3, the DNA is TGTGCCAGCAGTTTAACTAGCGGGAACTCCTACGAGCAGTACTTC. Amino acid sequence: CASSLTSGNSYEQYF. The whole variable domain, remainder taken from reference TRBV28 and TRBJ2-7, is DVKVTQSSRYLVKRTGEKVFLECVQDMDHENMFWYRQDPGLGLRLIYFSYDVKMKEKGDIPEGYSVSREKKERFSLILESASTNQTSMYLCASSLTSGNSYEQYFGPGTRLTVT.

This chain uses TRBV12-3 or TRBV12-4 with TRBJ2-1; D tentatively reads TRBD1 or TRBD2 (6 bases each). The CDR3 is made up of 16 amino acids. The V end lost 2 bases, the J end lost 3 bases, and 14 bases lay between the germline ends. CDR3 nucleotide sequence: TGTGCCAGCAGTTTATTCGGGGGCGAAATCTACAATGAGCAGTTCTTC. Protein product: CASSLFGGEIYNEQFF.

Comment on this clonotype: Since a much larger clone is just one base distant, this may be a read error. DNA of the CDR3: TGTGCCAGCAGCGTTGACAGCGTCTATAGCTACACCTTC. It translates to CASSVDSVYSYTF. This chain connects TRBV12-3 or TRBV12-4 to TRBJ1-2; tentative D call: TRBD1 (5 bases). This CDR3 is 13 amino acids long.

This clonotype has just a few counts. This rearrangement joins TRBV25-1 to TRBJ2-1; TRBD1 aligns across 8 bases. Unmatched junction bases numbered 0, after V lost 4 bases and J lost 4 bases. From germline, CDR1 is MGHDK and CDR2 SYGVNS. The length of the CDR3 is 13 residues. The CDR3 loop is CASSGTGYNEQFF. The CDR3 region has the DNA TGTGCCAGCAGTGGGACAGGGTACAATGAGCAGTTCTTC.

The chain joins TRBV5-1 to TRBJ1-2, with a tentative D call TRBD1 (5 bases). The CDR3 has 13 amino acids. Trimming left V 4 bases short and J 2 bases short, with 9 bases between. CDR1 SGHRS and CDR2 YFSETQ come from the germline V gene. CDR3 in DNA: TGCGCCAGCAGCATACAGGAGAACTATGGCTACACCTTC. Its protein is CASSIQENYGYTF.

The J gene is TRBJ2-4, the V gene TRBV28; no firm D call. This CDR3 region has 17 residues. CDR1 is MDHEN, CDR2 SYDVKM, per germline. V lost 5 bases and J lost 0, with 17 bases in between. The CDR3 region is CASSPADEFIAKNIQYF. The DNA of the CDR3 is TGTGCCAGCAGTCCCGCGGACGAATTTATAGCCAAAAACATTCAGTACTTC.

In its sample, this clonotype was seen once. The chain is built from TRBV6-5 and TRBJ2-1; the match to TRBD2 covers 7 bases. With V trimmed by 7 bases and J by 6 bases, 9 bases remained unmatched. The germline V gene encodes CDR1 MNHEY and CDR2 SVGAGI. This CDR3 is built from 14 residues. The CDR3 reads CASIGAGNLNEQFF. CDR3 DNA sequence: TGTGCCAGCATTGGAGCGGGGAACCTCAATGAGCAGTTCTTC.

The chain employs TRBV4-1 and TRBJ2-5; D may be TRBD1 or TRBD2 (5 bases each). The CDR3 has 15 amino acids. The V gene lost 0 bases and the J gene lost 4 bases, with 12 bases spanning the gap. Germline CDR1 MGHRA, CDR2 YSYEKL. CDR3 nucleotides: TGCGCCAGCAGCCAAGAGGGGGTAGCCGTAGAGACCCAGTACTTC. This encodes CASSQEGVAVETQYF.

This clonotype came up a few times. The rearrangement joins TRBV12-3 or TRBV12-4 to TRBJ2-1; D is possibly TRBD1 (6 bases). Deletions cut 3 bases from V and 5 bases from J, with 11 bases between. The CDR3 sequence is 14 residues long. The CDR3 loop is CASSFRDKNNEQFF. The CDR3 bases are TGTGCCAGCAGTTTCCGGGACAAAAACAATGAGCAGTTCTTC.

The chain uses TRBV27 and TRBJ1-6; D is unclear. V was clipped by 5 bases and J by 8 bases, with 10 bases between them. CDR1 and CDR2 (germline): MNHEY, SMNVEV (reference sequence). The CDR3 is made up of 13 amino acids. Here the CDR3 DNA reads TGTGCCAGCAGTCCCGAACCAGATTCACCCCTCCACTTT. It encodes CASSPEPDSPLHF.

This chain links TRBV2 with TRBJ2-5; 8 bases are shared with TRBD2. This CDR3 is 15 amino acids long. The V and J ends lost 6 bases and 5 bases, in that order; junction bases with no gene match: 11. The V gene's germline CDR1 is SNHLY and CDR2 FYNNEI. CDR3 protein: CASSNGRAGAETQYF. CDR3 in DNA: TGTGCCAGCAGCAACGGACGAGCGGGGGCGGAGACCCAGTACTTC. Full variable domain (missing parts from reference TRBV2 and TRBJ2-5): EPEVTQTPSHQVTQMGQEVILRCVPISNHLYFYWYRQILGQKVEFLVSFYNNEISEKSEIFDDQFSVERPDGSNFTLKIRSTKLEDSAMYFCASSNGRAGAETQYFGPGTRLLVL.

Here the CDR3 reads CASSEAQSGGTEAFF. DNA of the CDR3: TGTGCCAGCAGTGAAGCGCAATCAGGGGGCACTGAAGCTTTCTTT. The chain links TRBV6-1 to TRBJ1-1, with 7 bases aligning to TRBD1. The CDR3 is made up of 15 amino acids. From germline, CDR1 is MNHNS and CDR2 SASEGT. V gave up 0 bases and J gave up 4 bases; unmatched junction bases: 5.

The chain links TRBV6-2 or TRBV6-3 to TRBJ2-5; D remains unclear. The V end was cut by 6 bases, the J end by 5 bases, with 25 bases between. The CDR3 runs to 17 residues. Germline CDR1 and CDR2: MNHEY and SVGEGT. CDR3: CASSRARFTSTWETQYF. CDR3 DNA: TGTGCCAGCAGCCGCGCCCGATTTACTTCAACGTGGGAGACCCAGTACTTC.

V gene TRBV28 combines with J gene TRBJ2-5; no clear D. The CDR3 totals 12 residues. Trimming left V 3 bases short and J 4 bases short, with 6 bases between. The germline CDR1 and CDR2 sequences are MDHEN and SYDVKM. The CDR3 reads CASSFTRETQYF. The CDR3 DNA reads TGTGCCAGCAGTTTCACAAGAGAGACCCAGTACTTC. Variable domain in full (rest from reference TRBV28 and TRBJ2-5): DVKVTQSSRYLVKRTGEKVFLECVQDMDHENMFWYRQDPGLGLRLIYFSYDVKMKEKGDIPEGYSVSREKKERFSLILESASTNQTSMYLCASSFTRETQYFGPGTRLLVL.